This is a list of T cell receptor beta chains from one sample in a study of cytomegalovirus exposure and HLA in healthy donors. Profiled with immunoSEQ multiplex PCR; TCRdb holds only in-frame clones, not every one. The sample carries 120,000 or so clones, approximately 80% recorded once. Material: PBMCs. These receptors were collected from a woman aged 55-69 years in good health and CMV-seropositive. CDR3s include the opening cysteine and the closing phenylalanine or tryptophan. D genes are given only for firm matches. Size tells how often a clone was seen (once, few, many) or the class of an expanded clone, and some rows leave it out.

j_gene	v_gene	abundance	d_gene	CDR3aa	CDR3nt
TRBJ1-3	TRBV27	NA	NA	CASSLSPGAAGNTIYF	TGTGCCAGCAGTTTATCTCCAGGGGCTGCTGGAAACACCATATATTTT
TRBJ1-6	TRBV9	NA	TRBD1	CASSPLGQGRSPLHF	TGTGCCAGCAGCCCTTTGGGACAGGGTCGTTCACCCCTCCACTTT
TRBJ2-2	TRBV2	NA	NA	CASSEWTGNSGELFF	TGTGCCAGCAGTGAATGGACGGGGAATAGCGGGGAGCTGTTTTTT
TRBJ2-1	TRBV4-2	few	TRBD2	CASSQSSLAGGYNEQFF	TGTGCCAGCAGCCAATCATCACTAGCGGGAGGGTACAATGAGCAGTTCTTC
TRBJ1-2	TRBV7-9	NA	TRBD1	CASSLGWTGPTSDGYTF	TGTGCCAGCAGCTTAGGCTGGACAGGGCCCACGAGCGATGGCTACACCTTC
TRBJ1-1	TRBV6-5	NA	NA	CASSYFQSMNTEAFF	TGTGCCAGCAGTTACTTCCAATCTATGAACACTGAAGCTTTCTTT
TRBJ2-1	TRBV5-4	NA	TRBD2	CASSSRSSGTNEQFF	TGTGCCAGCAGCTCGCGGTCTAGCGGGACGAATGAGCAGTTCTTC
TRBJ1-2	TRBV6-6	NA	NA	CASSPPSNYGYTF	TGTGCCAGCAGTCCCCCAAGCAACTATGGCTACACCTTC
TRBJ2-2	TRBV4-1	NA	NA	CASSQAGSPNTGELFF	TGCGCCAGCAGCCAAGCGGGAAGTCCGAACACCGGGGAGCTGTTTTTT
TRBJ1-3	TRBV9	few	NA	CASSVAAGAGNTIYF	TGTGCCAGCAGCGTAGCGGCGGGCGCTGGAAACACCATATATTTT
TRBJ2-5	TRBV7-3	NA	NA	CASSLRDLGGPQYF	TGTGCCAGCAGCTTACGAGATCTCGGGGGGCCCCAGTACTTC
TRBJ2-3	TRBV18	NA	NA	CASSRQTDTQYF	TGTGCCAGCTCACGTCAAACAGATACGCAGTATTTT
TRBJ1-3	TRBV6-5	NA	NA	CASSGGLSGNTIYF	TGTGCCAGCTCCGGGGGGCTCTCTGGAAACACCATATATTTT
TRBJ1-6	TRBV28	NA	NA	CASSPGTSFSPLHF	TGTGCCAGCAGTCCCGGGACAAGCTTTTCACCCCTCCACTTT
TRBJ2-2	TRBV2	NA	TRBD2	CASILGGLAGKDGELFF	TGTGCCAGCATTCTTGGGGGGCTAGCGGGAAAGGACGGGGAGCTGTTTTTT
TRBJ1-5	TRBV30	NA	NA	CAWQTGNYNQPQHF	TGTGCCTGGCAGACGGGGAACTACAATCAGCCCCAGCATTTT
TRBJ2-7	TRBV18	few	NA	CASSQLQGDEQYF	TGTGCCAGCTCGCAACTACAGGGTGACGAGCAGTACTTC
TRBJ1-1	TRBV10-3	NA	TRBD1	CASSTGGAEAFF	TGTGCCTCATCAACAGGGGGCGCTGAAGCTTTCTTT
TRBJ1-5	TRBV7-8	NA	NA	CASSLVARSGNQPQHF	TGTGCCAGCAGCTTAGTCGCTCGGTCTGGCAATCAGCCCCAGCATTTT
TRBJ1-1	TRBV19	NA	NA	CASSWGVAEAFF	TGTGCCAGTAGTTGGGGAGTGGCTGAAGCTTTCTTT
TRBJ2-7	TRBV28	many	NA	CASSRQGNTYEQYF	TGTGCCAGCAGTCGTCAGGGAAACACCTACGAGCAGTACTTC
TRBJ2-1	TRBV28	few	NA	CASTLAEGKQFF	TGTGCCAGCACGTTAGCGGAGGGGAAGCAGTTCTTC
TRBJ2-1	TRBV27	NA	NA	CASSGGWFRNEQFF	TGTGCCAGCAGTGGAGGGTGGTTTAGGAATGAGCAGTTCTTC
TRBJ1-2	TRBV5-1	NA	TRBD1	CASSLEGQVTYTF	TGCGCCAGCAGCTTGGAGGGACAGGTCACCTACACCTTC
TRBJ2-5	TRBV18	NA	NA	CASSPSVGGVQETQYF	TGTGCCAGCTCACCAAGTGTAGGGGGTGTCCAAGAGACCCAGTACTTC
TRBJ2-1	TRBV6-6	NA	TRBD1	CAGTGPYNEQFF	TGTGCCGGGACAGGGCCTTACAATGAGCAGTTCTTC
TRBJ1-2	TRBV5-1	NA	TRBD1	CASSDTGTGYGYTF	TGCGCCAGCAGCGACACCGGGACAGGGTATGGCTACACCTTC
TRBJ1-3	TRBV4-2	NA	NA	CASSLTETYSGNTIYF	TGTGCCAGCAGCTTGACGGAGACCTACTCTGGAAACACCATATATTTT
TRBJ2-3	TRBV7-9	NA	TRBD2	CAKTGLAGVDTQYF	TGTGCTAAGACGGGGCTAGCGGGAGTAGATACGCAGTATTTT
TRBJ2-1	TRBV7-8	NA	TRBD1	CASTRQGGSYNEQFF	TGTGCCAGCACGCGACAGGGGGGGTCCTACAATGAGCAGTTCTTC
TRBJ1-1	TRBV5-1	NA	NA	CASSTGQNTEAFF	TGCGCCAGCAGCACCGGACAGAACACTGAAGCTTTCTTT
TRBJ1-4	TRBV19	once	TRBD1	CATHRGSEEKLFF	TGTGCCACTCACAGGGGTTCAGAGGAAAAACTGTTTTTT
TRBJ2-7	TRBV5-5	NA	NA	CASSLNPSLRRASLSYEQYF	TGTGCCAGCAGCCTGAACCCCTCATTGCGGCGGGCGTCCCTCTCCTACGAGCAGTACTTC
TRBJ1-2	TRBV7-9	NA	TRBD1	CAGSKNTGVGGYTF	TGTGCCGGGTCCAAGAATACAGGGGTTGGTGGCTACACCTTC
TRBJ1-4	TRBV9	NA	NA	CASSVAMEGKLFF	TGTGCCAGCAGCGTCGCAATGGAGGGGAAACTGTTTTTT
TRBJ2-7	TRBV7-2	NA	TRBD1	CASRTRIPGQGLYEQYF	TGTGCCAGCAGAACCCGCATTCCGGGACAGGGGCTCTACGAGCAGTACTTC
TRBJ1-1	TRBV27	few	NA	CASSLLAGEAFF	TGTGCCAGCAGTTTGTTGGCAGGAGAAGCTTTCTTT
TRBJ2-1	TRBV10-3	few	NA	CAITTSLDNEQFF	TGTGCCATCACCACTAGCCTTGATAATGAGCAGTTCTTC
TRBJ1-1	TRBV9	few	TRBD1	CASSALQGGSTEAFF	TGTGCCAGCAGCGCATTACAGGGGGGAAGCACTGAAGCTTTCTTT
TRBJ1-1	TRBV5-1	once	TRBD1	CASSSGQGEAFF	TGCGCCAGCAGCTCAGGACAGGGCGAAGCTTTCTTT
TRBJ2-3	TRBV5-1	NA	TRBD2	CASRHGTSGSGSGTDTQYF	TGCGCCAGCAGGCATGGGACTAGCGGGAGCGGGAGTGGCACAGATACGCAGTATTTT